This paragraph covers one T cell receptor beta chain sequence. Trimming cost V 2 bases and J 2 bases, with 9 bases left between them. The CDR3 has 14 residues. CDR1 and CDR2 (germline): MGHDK, SYGVNS. This sample is drawn from a study of cytomegalovirus exposure and HLA in healthy donors. Study-level background: Falling in the Caucasian-associated ancestry cluster were about four fifths of under 450 genotyped donors.

PCR involved 60 Vbeta and 13 Jbeta primers. Produced via immunoSEQ multiplex PCR; TCRdb's table is partial and in-frame only. The repertoire holds 150,000 to 200,000 clones, with around 76% as singletons. The sample comprised PBMCs. The chain employs TRBV25-1 and TRBJ2-5; a possible D gene is TRBD1 (7 bases). The receptor was derived from a man aged 30 to 39 in good health and CMV-seronegative. The CDR3 sequence is CASSEQGGQETQYF. The DNA for the CDR3 is TGTGCCAGCAGTGAACAGGGGGGACAAGAGACCCAGTACTTC.